This T cell receptor beta chain was profiled in a study of T cells in Graves' hyperthyroidism and ophthalmopathy (dated by TCRdb to between 2018 and 2021). General notes on the study: Peripheral blood samples were taken at initial diagnosis, before any treatment was given. A discovery cohort of approximately 100 patients, roughly 43 with Graves' ophthalmopathy and 55 to 60 with stable Graves' hyperthyroidism, was used to find distinguishing TCR V-J signatures. Prospective prediction of ophthalmopathy was tested in an independent validation cohort of 18 hyperthyroidism patients and 17 patients who later progressed to ophthalmopathy. For training and testing, the 100 patients in the discovery cohort were randomly divided in a 7:3 ratio. In addition, the study compared T-cell repertoires in thyroid tissue and in blood from a handful of Graves' hyperthyroidism patients. After sampling, hyperthyroidism patients received methimazole starting at 30 mg daily, and ophthalmopathy patients received high-dose intravenous methylprednisolone. TCR Vbeta CDR3 sequencing of approximately 140 peripheral blood samples (43 ophthalmopathy, roughly 74 hyperthyroidism and 17 progressor patients) is reported in the paper.

Inclusive of the bounding cysteine and phenylalanine, the CDR3 is 16 residues long. Of the read, only the CDR3 DNA is kept; its 48 bases are in frame from base 1. After removal of 2 bases from V and 3 bases from J, the junction retains 8 bases not matched to a gene. In the germline V gene (reference sequence), CDR1 corresponds to DFQATT and CDR2 to SNEGSKA. A patient counted as having stable Graves' hyperthyroidism if no progression to ophthalmopathy occurred over 18 months of follow-up. The hyperthyroidism patients were between 18 and 65 years old and newly diagnosed, with a disease duration of less than 2 months. Exclusion was applied to patients with uncontrolled infections, other autoimmune diseases, pregnancy or lactation. Diagnoses were established on the basis of clinical symptoms, serum thyroxine and TRAb, thyroid ultrasound, and orbital computed tomography. Ficoll-Paque density gradient centrifugation was used to isolate PBMCs from around 9.1 ml of fresh peripheral blood. Total RNA was extracted with Trizol reagent, and quality was checked on an Agilent 2100 Bioanalyzer.

As concerns this clonotype: The antigen it recognizes is unknown. One base away there is no much larger clone; base qualities are not given.

The TCR beta CDR3 regions were amplified from RNA transcripts. The TCR CDR3 was subjected to a first round of RT-PCR using the HTBI primer set and the Qiagen OneStep RT-PCR kit. The libraries were constructed in a second round of multiplex PCR and then size-selected and purified. Sequencing of the libraries was done on an Illumina HiSeq2000 using paired-end 100 bp reads. The paper's processing steps were these. SOAPnuke was used to process the raw data, throwing out any read that contained adapters or uncalled bases, had a mean Phred below 15, or lacked an exact constant-primer or identifier match. High-quality paired reads were merged using COPE v1.2.5, and each unique nucleotide sequence was defined as a clonotype. Clonotypes were aligned to IMGT TRBV, TRBD and TRBJ reference segments using MiTCR v1.1. Only V-J combinations with frequency above 0.0001, covering approximately 99% of repertoires, were analysed. A TCS score was defined as the ratio of F50 (clonal expansion) to E x V (chaos), with BLOSUM62-based TCRdist applied between CDR3 peptides within each V-J. Welch's t-statistics and random forest reduced 450 to 600 V-J features to roughly 13, which were used in a naive Bayes classifier (R e1071). TCRdb itself trimmed the public reads at Q25 with fastp, ran MiXCR and retained productive beta chains. Duplicate CDR3 protein sequences are folded into a single record with the most common DNA and genes. For this entry, the V and J calls and clone size follow TCRdb and not the study's own pipeline. In this sample the table shows 500,000 to 650,000 distinct CDR3 sequences, around 15% of which occur a single time. In total, the top ten clones hold about 15% of the sample.

Overall results and qualifications from the work: In validation, the model predicted progression to ophthalmopathy a median of roughly 6.1 months before onset, with approximately 71% sensitivity and roughly 73% specificity. No statistical method was used to set the sample size in advance, and investigators knew the group allocation. Most expanded thyroid clonotypes (frequency above 0.001) were also detected in blood, a finding suggesting that blood repertoires may reflect thyroid immune responses. A 13 V-J signature model separated ophthalmopathy from stable hyperthyroidism, with 87.88% sensitivity and about 81% specificity in cross-validation and 80%/75% in testing.

This clonotype was sampled from a woman between 40 and 55 years old with Graves' hyperthyroidism. The V and J segments used are TRBV20-1 and TRBJ2-2, and 8 junction bases match TRBD1. The sample comprised blood. In nucleotide form, the sequence is TGCAGTGCTAGATATATGGGACAGGTTTACACCGGGGAGCTGTTTTTT. Its protein is CSARYMGQVYTGELFF.